Described below is a single TCR beta chain sequence and its context. Original processing methods: Scientists estimated how many nucleated cells there were by amplifying reference gene primers. Repertoires were generated with immunoSEQ multiplex PCR, while TCRdb's copy carries only in-frame clones and drops some. For V, J and clone size, that table is used; D and trimming come from the DNA. The data hold about 60,000 clones, with about four fifths observed a single time. Germline CDR1 reads SGDLS; CDR2 reads YYNGEE. This CDR3 is built from 16 residues. The ends were cut back, 4 bases at V and 4 bases at J, with 19 bases in the middle. The sample originates from a study of blood T cell repertoires in COVID-19. Whole-study context: The analysed material was cDNA or gDNA that came from T cells, B-cell-depleted T cells, or PBMCs.

The receptor's source is a human donor in a cohort sampled during active COVID-19. What was sequenced was peripheral blood. The V gene is TRBV9, the J gene TRBJ2-3; a possible D gene is TRBD2 (6 bases). The CDR3: CASSPGLSGFSDTQYF. CDR3 in DNA: TGTGCCAGCAGCCCAGGACTCAGCGGGTTCTCAGATACGCAGTATTTT.